This T cell receptor beta chain was recovered during a study of metastatic and nonmetastatic thyroid tumors. Study information: Repertoires of blood and of tissue (tumor or nodule) from malignant and benign thyroid patients were compared.

Original data processing: It was from CDR3 differences across clinicopathological groups that a distant-metastasis classifier for papillary thyroid cancer was built. TCRdb re-analyzed the PCR reads through MiXCR. Clone size and V and J calls follow TCRdb, not the original study. Of about 33,000 clones listed, approximately 17% are singletons. Whole-study results and caveats: Compared with benign nodules, malignant thyroid tumors were reported to have significantly higher TCR beta diversity in both blood and tumor.

Many counts were recorded for this clone. Its antigen is currently unknown. Each patient came to thyroid surgery without any prior treatment (of any kind). The V end was cut by 5 bases, the J end by 4 bases, with 15 bases between. Germline CDR1 is SGHAT and CDR2 is FQNNGV. This CDR3 has 16 amino acids. This chain joins TRBV11-2 and TRBJ1-6; D may be TRBD1 (5 bases). The sequence was collected from a female donor with papillary thyroid cancer or a benign thyroid nodule (not recorded which). Some clones in this sample may be carry-over from other donors' samples. The sample comprised blood. CDR3 in DNA: TGTGCCAGCAGCAGCAGGGACCTAAATTATAATTCACCCCTCCACTTT. Translated, it gives CASSSRDLNYNSPLHF.